This TCR beta chain was sequenced in a study of cytotoxic CD8 clonotypes in ibrutinib-treated CLL. The study, taken as a whole, reports: The study found public clonotypes uncommon, contracting or stable on treatment.

Method: immunoSEQ multiplex PCR; TCRdb's copy keeps in-frame clones and lacks some. The table includes about 28,000 clones, 57% detected once. About this clone: As yet, its antigen is unknown.

J lost 5 bases, V lost 1 base, and 13 bases had no gene match. The CDR3 is 17 residues long. Germline loops: CDR1 MGHDK, CDR2 SYGVNS. The receptor's source is a human donor with chronic lymphocytic leukemia. V is TRBV25-1 and J is TRBJ2-5; 7 nucleotides line up with TRBD1. The sequenced sample was PBMCs, obtained before ibrutinib treatment. The CDR3 nucleotides are TGTGCCAGCAGTGAATTAGGGGGCGTAAAACACTCGGAGACCCAGTACTTC. Its translation: CASSELGGVKHSETQYF.